The 3 T cell receptor beta chains below all came from one sample that was sequenced in a study of T cell responses to AZD1222 COVID-19 vaccine. Libraries were prepared by immunoSEQ multiplex PCR; TCRdb keeps only in-frame clonotypes and omits some of them. The table has 150,000 to 200,000 clones, 80% to 90% seen once. Sequenced material: peripheral blood, taken on day 0 of AZD1222 vaccination. The source of these receptors is an adult in good health.

This chain joins TRBV20-1 and TRBJ1-5; possibly TRBD1 for D (5 bases). The CDR3 totals 15 residues. Germline V gene data show CDR1 as DFQATT and CDR2 as SNEGSKA (reference sequence). The ends were cut back, 3 bases at V and 3 bases at J, with 15 bases in the middle. The CDR3 bases are TGCAGTGCTAGTGGGGGAACGGAAAACAATCAGCCCCAGCATTTT. This encodes CSASGGTENNQPQHF.

The chain uses TRBV12-5 and TRBJ2-5; 8 bases are shared with TRBD2. The germline gives CDR1 LGHNT, CDR2 FRNRAP. There are 15 residues in the CDR3. Trimming cost V 5 bases and J 2 bases; bases outside gene matches: 7. Here the CDR3 reads CASGPSSGGQETQYF. CDR3 coding DNA: TGTGCTAGTGGTCCATCGAGCGGGGGACAAGAGACCCAGTACTTC.

The genes are TRBV4-2 and TRBJ1-5; D is ambiguous. Germline V gene data show CDR1 as LGHNA and CDR2 as YNFKEQ. The CDR3 totals 12 residues. V lost 3 bases, J lost 4 bases, and 4 bases lay in between. CDR3 amino acids: CASSQANQPQHF. DNA of the CDR3: TGTGCCAGCAGCCAGGCGAATCAGCCCCAGCATTTT.